These T cell receptor beta chains were read from a single sample in a study of cytotoxic CD8 clonotypes in ibrutinib-treated CLL. TCRdb keeps only in-frame clones here, not all; method: immunoSEQ multiplex PCR. The top ten hold approximately 6% of the sample, which has approximately 340,000 clones, roughly 71% seen once. Material: PBMCs, obtained after 36 months of ibrutinib treatment. The receptors come from a human donor with chronic lymphocytic leukemia. Both conserved end residues are part of each CDR3. A D gene is named only where the DNA matches it firmly. Rows give clone size only sometimes, using once, few, many, or a class for an expanded clone.

-,-,TRBV5-1,TRBJ2-3,CASSLDFGGTDTQYF,TGCGCCAGCAGCCTCGATTTTGGGGGCACAGATACGCAGTATTTT
TRBD2,-,TRBV6-5,TRBJ2-5,CASGVAGGRGETQYF,TGTGCCAGTGGAGTAGCGGGGGGCCGAGGGGAGACCCAGTACTTC
-,-,TRBV7-9,TRBJ2-2,CASSLARASSWSTGELFF,TGTGCCAGCAGCTTAGCGCGGGCCTCCTCTTGGAGCACCGGGGAGCTGTTTTTT
TRBD1,few,TRBV9,TRBJ1-2,CASSVEGTGGAPYGYTF,TGTGCCAGCAGCGTAGAGGGGACAGGGGGCGCTCCCTATGGCTACACCTTC
-,-,TRBV5-5,TRBJ2-3,CASSLATDTQYF,TGTGCCAGCAGCTTGGCCACAGATACGCAGTATTTT
-,-,TRBV18,TRBJ2-7,CASSPPGLPPYEQYF,TGTGCCAGCTCACCACCCGGGCTGCCCCCCTACGAGCAGTACTTC
-,-,TRBV7-2,TRBJ2-3,CASSLVTAGTDTQYF,TGTGCCAGCAGCTTAGTTACAGCTGGCACAGATACGCAGTATTTT
-,-,TRBV4-1,TRBJ1-1,CASSQGREAFF,TGCGCCAGCAGCCAAGGCCGTGAAGCTTTCTTT
TRBD2,-,TRBV2,TRBJ2-5,CASTTGGETQYF,TGTGCCAGCACCACCGGGGGGGAGACCCAGTACTTC
-,few,TRBV27,TRBJ2-1,CASSLGHTDVEQFF,TGTGCCAGCAGTTTGGGACACACAGACGTTGAGCAGTTCTTC
-,-,TRBV29-1,TRBJ2-1,CSADSWGAYNEQFF,TGCAGCGCTGACTCATGGGGGGCCTACAATGAGCAGTTCTTC
-,-,TRBV4-1,TRBJ2-1,CASSQRQEYNEQFF,TGCGCCAGCAGCCAACGGCAGGAATACAATGAGCAGTTCTTC
-,-,TRBV9,TRBJ2-1,CASSVADSPNEQFF,TGTGCCAGCAGCGTAGCCGACAGTCCCAATGAGCAGTTCTTC
TRBD1,-,TRBV5-1,TRBJ1-2,CASSPQGAYGYTF,TGCGCCAGCAGCCCACAGGGGGCCTATGGCTACACCTTC
-,-,TRBV29-1,TRBJ2-5,CSVVPRRGGGETQYF,TGCAGCGTTGTACCGAGGAGAGGGGGAGGAGAGACCCAGTACTTC
TRBD1,-,TRBV2,TRBJ2-7,CASKRQGLEQYF,TGTGCCAGCAAACGACAGGGTCTCGAGCAGTACTTC
-,-,TRBV27,TRBJ2-1,CASTHQPLSNEQFF,TGTGCCAGCACACACCAACCCCTTAGCAATGAGCAGTTCTTC
TRBD1,once,TRBV18,TRBJ1-6,CASSIDRGLTSSPLHF,TGTGCCAGCTCAATCGACAGGGGGCTGACAAGTTCACCCCTCCACTTT
-,few,TRBV6-6,TRBJ1-2,CASSYSQGAYGYTF,TGTGCCAGCAGTTATTCTCAGGGAGCCTATGGCTACACCTTC
-,-,TRBV5-1,TRBJ2-5,CASSLRVYQETQYF,TGCGCCAGCAGCTTACGGGTGTACCAAGAGACCCAGTACTTC
TRBD2,few,TRBV5-5,TRBJ2-7,CASSLRLAPHGYEQYF,TGTGCCAGCAGCCTCAGACTAGCGCCCCACGGGTACGAGCAGTACTTC
-,once,TRBV13,TRBJ2-7,CASSLTRHEQYF,TGTGCCAGCAGCTTGACTAGGCACGAGCAGTACTTC
-,-,TRBV11-1,TRBJ2-1,CASSFKGRGEQFF,TGTGCCAGCAGCTTTAAGGGTCGAGGTGAGCAGTTCTTC
-,-,TRBV7-8,TRBJ2-7,CASSLEGHNYEQYF,TGTGCCAGCAGCCTAGAGGGACACAACTACGAGCAGTACTTC
-,-,TRBV11-2,TRBJ1-4,CASSLGRVGEKLFF,TGTGCCAGCAGCTTAGGCAGGGTGGGTGAAAAACTGTTTTTT
-,-,TRBV6-4,TRBJ2-2,CASSDSIVPTGELFF,TGTGCCAGCAGTGACTCAATCGTCCCCACCGGGGAGCTGTTTTTT
TRBD1,once,TRBV15,TRBJ2-7,CATSRAVRDRGGQYF,TGTGCCACCAGCAGAGCGGTTCGGGACAGGGGAGGGCAGTACTTC
TRBD1,few,TRBV7-3,TRBJ2-7,CASSQSPGTGPYEQYF,TGTGCCAGCAGCCAATCTCCCGGGACAGGGCCGTACGAGCAGTACTTC
-,-,TRBV7-8,TRBJ2-5,CASSITGLWETQYF,TGTGCCAGCAGCATCACAGGGCTTTGGGAGACCCAGTACTTC
-,-,TRBV7-2,TRBJ2-7,CASSSSRGSEQYF,TGTGCCAGCAGCTCTAGCCGGGGCAGTGAGCAGTACTTC
TRBD2,-,TRBV6-5,TRBJ2-3,CASSYSASGSDTQYF,TGTGCCAGCAGTTACTCGGCTAGCGGGAGTGATACGCAGTATTTT
TRBD1,-,TRBV2,TRBJ1-2,CASSLDRDYGYTF,TGTGCCAGCAGTTTGGACAGGGACTATGGCTACACCTTC
TRBD1,-,TRBV10-3,TRBJ1-3,CAISYGQGANSGNTIYF,TGTGCCATCAGTTATGGACAGGGGGCGAACTCTGGAAACACCATATATTTT
TRBD1,few,TRBV9,TRBJ2-7,CASSPGDRGHEQYF,TGTGCCAGCAGCCCCGGGGACAGGGGGCACGAGCAGTACTTC
-,-,TRBV11-2,TRBJ1-2,CASSFKLSGMGGYTF,TGTGCCAGCAGCTTTAAGCTTTCAGGGATGGGCGGCTACACCTTC
-,-,TRBV5-4,TRBJ2-2,CASSFEPGDTGELFF,TGTGCCAGCAGTTTTGAACCGGGAGACACCGGGGAGCTGTTTTTT
-,-,TRBV7-2,TRBJ2-5,CASSLQGVQTQYF,TGTGCCAGCAGCTTACAAGGGGTACAGACCCAGTACTTC
-,-,TRBV6-5,TRBJ2-2,CASSYRAGGTGELFF,TGTGCCAGCAGTTACCGCGCAGGGGGGACCGGGGAGCTGTTTTTT
TRBD2,-,TRBV7-9,TRBJ2-1,CASSNMGGSDEQFF,TGTGCCAGCAGCAATATGGGGGGGTCCGATGAGCAGTTCTTC
-,-,TRBV9,TRBJ2-3,CASSVGLGAITDTQYF,TGTGCCAGCAGCGTAGGGCTGGGGGCGATAACGGATACGCAGTATTTT
-,-,TRBV15,TRBJ2-7,CATSVRSGHSYEQYF,TGTGCCACCAGCGTTCGGAGCGGCCACTCCTACGAGCAGTACTTC
-,-,TRBV5-8,TRBJ1-5,CASSFRGRDQPQHF,TGTGCCAGCAGCTTTCGGGGACGGGATCAGCCCCAGCATTTT